The source of this TCR beta chain is a study of tumor-infiltrating lymphocytes in primary liver carcinoma (dated 2017 in TCRdb). In the study overall: Hepatocellular carcinoma (four) or combined HCC and intrahepatic cholangiocarcinoma (one) was present in the five patients, who were three men and two women aged 30 to 69 years. The five patients had tumors staged T1-T3 N0M0, with maximum diameters ranging from about 4 to 10 cm. Each sample produced about 3.5 to 7.13 million productive TCRbeta reads, and read depth showed no significant difference between tissue types. For each liver tumor, the study sampled five regions along with adjacent normal tissue and blood, and applied TCRbeta repertoire sequencing, expression microarrays and whole-exome sequencing. A total of 35 or so specimens from 5 patients underwent TCRbeta repertoire sequencing, comprising approximately 25 tumor regions, 5 adjacent noncancerous liver tissues and 5 peripheral blood samples. To link TCRbeta repertoire diversity to the local molecular phenotype, the approximately 25 tumor region samples were profiled with Agilent mRNA microarrays. Reproducibility between technical replicate repertoires was high, with correlation coefficients above 0.98 and mean shared-clone rates roughly 0.87.

What the research found in general, with its limitations: Only a few patients were included in the study, and the authors note that the findings should be validated in a larger study. Bulk unsorted samples precluded comparing CD4+ and CD8+ T cell repertoires. Because only the TCR beta chain was sequenced and unpaired alpha chains were not captured, true repertoire diversity is likely underestimated. Repertoire overlap was found to be higher between tumor regions (mean around 35%) than between tumor-adjacent (roughly 17%) or tumor-blood (about 14%) pairs, consistent with antigen-driven expansion. The top 250 clones made up a significantly larger repertoire fraction in tumors than in blood (p = 0.039). Only roughly 7-24% of top clones appeared in all five regions of a tumor, which suggests that tumor-infiltrating T cells are spatially heterogeneous.

Total RNA and DNA were co-extracted without cell sorting from around 20-30 mg of bulk tissue using the AllPrep DNA/RNA mini kit. Surgical resection was performed in China between 2015 and March 2016 on about 5 patients with histopathologically diagnosed primary liver carcinoma. At the time of sampling, the patients were treatment-naive and had chronic HBV infection. Five spatially separated regions were sampled per tumor: superior, inferior, left-lateral and right-lateral poles, plus the tumor centre. Histology showed that every tumor sample contained more than 85% viable tumor cells. Fresh tumor and adjacent tissue pieces were bisected, with one half stored in RNAlater at -80 degrees C and the other half sent for histology. As regards this clonotype: What antigen it recognizes has not been identified. Relative to the germline gene, one junction end is altered; a read error may explain this.

TCRbeta-specific cDNA was reverse-transcribed from around 0.45 ug total RNA using a constant-region primer and ProtoScript II reverse transcriptase. TCRbeta libraries were built with three nested multiplex PCR rounds, a slightly modified ARM-PCR procedure. The first two PCR rounds used multiplex TRBV1-TRBV30 forward primers with a Cbeta reverse primer, each for around 10 cycles. A final 25-cycle PCR with Deep VentR polymerase added sample barcodes and Illumina adapters. Before sequencing, amplicons of 200-500 bp were purified from gel using a QIAquick gel extraction kit. An Illumina HiSeq 2500 was used to sequence the TCRbeta amplicons with 250-bp paired-end reads. Per the source publication's procedure: Trimmomatic v0.33 was used to quality-trim the reads, and FLASH v1.2.11 was used to merge paired reads so that full CDR3 sequences could be recovered. MiGEC v1.2.1b assigned V, D and J germline segments to the rearranged TCRbeta sequences. Clonotype statistics and Shannon-Wiener diversity indices were computed with VDJtools v1.0.0. Except for diversity analysis, only each sample's 250 most abundant clonotypes were used in subsequent analyses to reduce sampling bias. TCRdb trimmed public reads at Q25 via fastp, called clones via MiXCR and kept in-frame beta chains. Identical CDR3 proteins give one entry, which carries the most common genes and DNA. Clone size and V and J calls follow TCRdb, not the original study. This sample holds roughly 20,000 distinct CDR3 sequences; under 75% were observed only once. 41% of the sample is in the top ten clones.

The CDR3 sequence holds 17 residues, the cysteine and phenylalanine included. Only the CDR3 DNA stays, 51 bases, in frame from base 1. In the germline V gene, CDR1 corresponds to MDHEN and CDR2 to SYDVKM. The chain is made from TRBV28 and TRBJ2-2; the D region possibly corresponds to TRBD2 (6 bases align). This TCR was sampled from a man aged 40-50 years with primary liver carcinoma and hepatitis B virus infection. Sequenced input: liver tumor tissue from sampling region 1. The sample's cell subset or site label, in plain terms: tumor region T1, superior pole. The base sequence is TGTGCCAGCAGTTTATTCGGGGGAGGACCGAACACCGGGGAGCTGTTATTT. The resulting protein is CASSLFGGGPNTGELLF.